A selection of T cell receptor beta chains follows, all from one sample in a study of cytomegalovirus exposure and HLA in healthy donors. Libraries were prepared by immunoSEQ multiplex PCR; TCRdb keeps only in-frame clonotypes and omits some of them. The sample lists around 160,000 clones; about 70% were seen once. The source material was PBMCs. The receptors derive from a woman between 35 and 50 years old in good health and CMV-seropositive. The CDR3 runs from the conserved cysteine through the conserved F or W. Fields, in order: V gene, clone size, J gene, D gene, CDR3 protein, CDR3 DNA. D genes are given only for firm matches. The size field is filled for only some rows; it gives once, few, many or a size class.

>TRBV19|-|TRBJ2-7|TRBD1
CASRDRASYEQYF
TGTGCCAGTAGGGACAGGGCATCCTACGAGCAGTACTTC
>TRBV15|-|TRBJ2-7|-
CATSRDPARDEQYF
TGTGCCACCAGCAGAGATCCAGCTAGAGACGAGCAGTACTTC
>TRBV6-5|-|TRBJ1-4|TRBD1
CASSYSGDRVREKLFF
TGTGCCAGCAGTTACTCCGGAGACAGGGTGCGAGAAAAACTGTTTTTT
>TRBV7-9|-|TRBJ2-7|-
CASLYGGGAGEQYF
TGTGCCAGTCTCTATGGAGGAGGGGCAGGCGAGCAGTACTTC
>TRBV9|-|TRBJ2-5|TRBD1
CASSVGPGTGETQYF
TGTGCCAGCAGCGTAGGTCCAGGGACAGGGGAGACCCAGTACTTC
>TRBV7-3|few|TRBJ1-6|-
CASSRQADSPLHF
TGTGCCAGCAGCCGACAGGCGGATTCACCCCTCCACTTT
>TRBV9|once|TRBJ2-1|TRBD2
CASSPPSGYNEQFF
TGTGCCAGCAGCCCCCCTAGCGGTTACAATGAGCAGTTCTTC
>TRBV7-2|-|TRBJ1-4|-
CASSLDGRDNEKLFF
TGTGCCAGCAGCTTAGATGGCAGGGATAATGAAAAACTGTTTTTT
>TRBV7-8|few|TRBJ2-7|-
CASSYRTAHEQYF
TGTGCCAGCAGCTATAGGACAGCCCACGAGCAGTACTTC
>TRBV5-1|-|TRBJ2-1|-
CASSLAGSSYNEQFF
TGCGCCAGCAGCTTGGCGGGGAGCTCCTACAATGAGCAGTTCTTC
>TRBV5-1|-|TRBJ2-1|TRBD2
CASSAGTSDYNEQFF
TGCGCCAGCAGCGCTGGGACTAGCGACTACAATGAGCAGTTCTTC
>TRBV2|few|TRBJ2-7|-
CATKVVDSPYEQYF
TGTGCCACCAAGGTCGTGGACAGTCCCTACGAGCAGTACTTC
>TRBV13|-|TRBJ1-2|-
CASSSGLDYGYTF
TGTGCCAGCAGCTCGGGACTAGACTATGGCTACACCTTC
>TRBV7-2|few|TRBJ2-1|TRBD2
CASSPGGEQFF
TGTGCCAGCAGCCCGGGGGGTGAGCAGTTCTTC
>TRBV29-1|-|TRBJ2-7|TRBD1
CSGLTGDEQYF
TGCAGCGGGTTGACAGGGGACGAGCAGTACTTC
>TRBV5-4|-|TRBJ1-4|-
CASSSGLDEKLFF
TGTGCCAGCAGCTCAGGACTTGATGAAAAACTGTTTTTT
>TRBV23-1|-|TRBJ1-5|-
CASSRGDSNQPQHF
TGCGCCAGCAGTCGGGGGGATAGCAATCAGCCCCAGCATTTT
>TRBV6-4|few|TRBJ1-2|TRBD1
CASSEDRATYGYTF
TGTGCCAGCAGTGAGGACAGGGCCACCTATGGCTACACCTTC
>TRBV5-1|-|TRBJ1-1|TRBD1
CASSLLGQGNTEAFF
TGCGCCAGCAGCTTGCTGGGACAGGGGAACACTGAAGCTTTCTTT
>TRBV5-1|-|TRBJ1-3|-
CASSFQGSSGNTIYF
TGCGCCAGCAGCTTCCAGGGTAGCTCTGGAAACACCATATATTTT
>TRBV28|-|TRBJ1-2|-
CASSSPTGSYGYTF
TGTGCCAGCAGTAGCCCCACAGGATCCTATGGCTACACCTTC
>TRBV18|few|TRBJ2-2|TRBD2
CASSPGSGTGELFF
TGTGCCAGCTCACCAGGTAGCGGGACCGGGGAGCTGTTTTTT
>TRBV5-1|-|TRBJ2-7|TRBD2
CASSLSGGSHEQYF
TGCGCCAGCAGCTTGTCGGGAGGGTCCCACGAGCAGTACTTC
>TRBV28|-|TRBJ2-3|-
CASRSPSGTDTQYF
TGTGCCAGCCGTTCGCCTAGCGGCACAGATACGCAGTATTTT
>TRBV6-5|-|TRBJ1-6|-
CASSRGEENSPLHF
TGTGCCAGCAGCCGCGGGGAAGAAAATTCACCCCTCCACTTT
>TRBV19|-|TRBJ1-1|TRBD1
CASSIRDRGVNTEAFF
TGTGCCAGTAGTATCCGGGACAGGGGTGTTAACACTGAAGCTTTCTTT
>TRBV4-3|once|TRBJ1-6|TRBD1
CASSQESETGHSPPHF
TGCGCCAGCAGCCAAGAATCCGAGACAGGGCATTCACCCCCCCACTTT
>TRBV9|-|TRBJ2-2|TRBD1
CASSLLDRGYTGELFF
TGTGCCAGCAGCCTCCTGGACAGGGGTTATACCGGGGAGCTGTTTTTT
>TRBV7-2|-|TRBJ1-2|-
CASSPGFSPNYGYTF
TGTGCCAGCAGTCCAGGGTTCTCACCCAACTATGGCTACACCTTC
>TRBV5-1|-|TRBJ1-4|-
CASSLLREGEKLFF
TGCGCCAGCAGCTTGCTCAGGGAGGGTGAAAAACTGTTTTTT
>TRBV29-1|-|TRBJ2-1|-
CSVEGRGEQFF
TGCAGCGTTGAAGGGCGGGGTGAGCAGTTCTTC
>TRBV5-6|-|TRBJ2-1|TRBD1
CASRGQGESLEQFF
TGTGCCAGCAGAGGACAGGGGGAATCACTCGAGCAGTTCTTC